Listed below are T cell receptor beta chains from one sample, sequenced in a study of cytomegalovirus exposure and HLA in healthy donors. Assay used: immunoSEQ multiplex PCR; TCRdb lists only in-frame clones, some missing. The table lists approximately 210,000 clones, 75% to 85% of them singletons. Sequenced sample: PBMCs. These TCRs come from a girl aged 10 to 17 in good health and CMV-seropositive. The CDR3 runs from the conserved cysteine through the conserved F or W. A D gene is named only where the DNA matches it firmly. Clone size is stated in some rows and not others, as once, few, many or a class when expanded.

>TRBV6-1|NA|TRBD2|TRBJ2-7
CASSAPAGAESYEQYF
TGTGCCAGCAGTGCCCCAGCGGGGGCCGAATCCTACGAGCAGTACTTC
>TRBV27|NA|TRBD1|TRBJ2-1
CASSRSLGQGYHEQFF
TGTGCCAGCAGTAGAAGTCTGGGACAGGGGTATCATGAGCAGTTCTTC
>TRBV7-8|NA|TRBD2|TRBJ2-3
CASSGGGTDTQYF
TGTGCCAGCAGCGGGGGGGGGACAGATACGCAGTATTTT
>TRBV6-5|NA|NA|TRBJ1-5
CASSSETGGHQPQHF
TGTGCCAGCAGTTCAGAGACAGGAGGTCATCAGCCCCAGCATTTT
>TRBV11-3|NA|TRBD2|TRBJ2-7
CASSYRGGGPLSYEQYF
TGTGCCAGCAGCTACCGAGGCGGGGGGCCACTGTCCTACGAGCAGTACTTC
>TRBV5-6|NA|TRBD2|TRBJ2-7
CASSPPPIERGREQYF
TGTGCCAGCAGTCCGCCCCCGATCGAGCGGGGAAGGGAGCAGTACTTC
>TRBV4-1|NA|TRBD1|TRBJ2-7
CASSQDSRGPGLYF
TGCGCCAGCAGCCAAGATAGTAGGGGGCCAGGTCTGTACTTC
>TRBV10-1|NA|TRBD2|TRBJ2-3
CASRGSGGSTDTQYF
TGCGCCAGCAGAGGTAGCGGGGGGTCAACAGATACGCAGTATTTT
>TRBV7-2|NA|NA|TRBJ1-2
CASSFRQHPEGYTF
TGTGCCAGCAGCTTTCGACAGCATCCGGAGGGCTACACCTTC
>TRBV9|few|NA|TRBJ2-2
CASSVVDTYTGELFF
TGTGCCAGCAGCGTAGTGGACACTTACACCGGGGAGCTGTTTTTT